The clone carrying this T cell receptor beta chain has ten or more counts. The data are from a study of T-cell reconstitution after alpha-beta-depleted transplantation in children. Unique molecular identifiers tagged the TCRbeta library. TCRdb recomputed calls from the PCR reads with MiXCR, one row per CDR3 protein. Here the sample spans 150,000 to 250,000 distinct CDR3 sequences, 5% to 6.5% being singletons. This receptor was taken from a girl under two years old with combined immunodeficiency, due to receive a stem cell transplant. Here the sequenced sample was PBMCs, taken before TCRalphabeta/CD19-depleted stem cell transplant.

The CDR3 protein is CSAGAEETQYF. CDR3 bases: TGCAGTGCTGGTGCGGAAGAGACCCAGTACTTC. The chain carries TRBV20-1 and TRBJ2-5; no clear D gene. Trimming shortened V by 5 bases and J by 3 bases, and 7 bases separated the two germline ends. Germline V lookup: CDR1 DFQATT, CDR2 SNEGSKA (reference sequence). CDR3 length: 11 amino acids.